The 31 T cell receptor beta chains in this list originate from one sample, sequenced in a study of blood T cell repertoires in COVID-19. Clones were sequenced by immunoSEQ multiplex PCR, and TCRdb holds only the in-frame ones, with some missing. This table holds about 230,000 clones, under 90% found once. Sequenced: peripheral blood. Receptors were obtained from a woman older than 75 with active or convalescent COVID-19.

The chain combines TRBV5-1 with TRBJ1-2; TRBD1 matches 10 bases. Germline assignment: CDR1 SGHRS and CDR2 YFSETQ. Trimming at V came to 3 bases and at J to 6 bases, leaving 2 bases not matched to a gene. This CDR3 comprises 13 residues. The CDR3 sequence is CASSWGQGNGYTF. CDR3 bases: TGCGCCAGCAGCTGGGGACAGGGGAATGGCTACACCTTC.

The rearrangement uses TRBV11-2 and TRBJ2-4; D is unclear. The V end was cut by 1 base, the J end by 0 bases, with 4 bases between. Germline loops: CDR1 SGHAT, CDR2 FQNNGV. CDR3 length equals 14 residues. The chain's CDR3 is CASSLALAKNIQYF. The CDR3 DNA reads as TGTGCCAGCAGCTTAGCCCTAGCCAAAAACATTCAGTACTTC.

J is TRBJ1-2 and V is TRBV7-2; tentatively, D is TRBD1 (6 bases). This CDR3 comprises 16 residues. The germline V gene has CDR1 SGHTA and CDR2 FQGNSA. Between the trimmed V and J ends, which lost 3 bases and 4 bases, there was a span of 18 bases. The CDR3 loop is CASSFRAGEGSYGYTF. CDR3 coding DNA: TGTGCCAGCAGCTTCCGGGCAGGGGAGGGTAGCTATGGCTACACCTTC. Combining the CDR3 with reference TRBV7-2 and TRBJ1-2 gives the whole variable domain GAGVSQSPSNKVTEKGKDVELRCDPISGHTALYWYRQSLGQGLEFLIYFQGNSAPDKSGLPSDRFSAERTGGSVSTLTIQRTQQEDSAVYLCASSFRAGEGSYGYTFGSGTRLTVV.

The chain uses TRBV3-1 (or the pseudogene TRBV3-2) and TRBJ2-2, with D possibly TRBD2 on 6 matching bases. Trimming shortened V by 1 base and J by 4 bases, and 13 bases separated the two germline ends. Germline V gene sequence: CDR1 LGHDT, CDR2 YNNKEL (reference sequence). CDR3 size: 16 residues. CDR3 nucleotide sequence: TGTGCCAGCAGCCAAGGCGGAGGGGCGACCACCGGGGAGCTGTTTTTT. Translation gives CASSQGGGATTGELFF.

V is TRBV7-9 and J is TRBJ2-7; D is possibly TRBD1 (6 bases). Trimming took off 4 bases at V and 4 bases at J, with 8 bases between the two ends. CDR3 length: 12 amino acids. CDR1 and CDR2 (germline): SEHNR, FQNEAQ (reference sequence). CDR3 coding DNA: TGTGCCAGCAGCTCACAGGGTTACGAGCAGTACTTC. Protein sequence: CASSSQGYEQYF.

This rearrangement joins TRBV12-3 or TRBV12-4 to TRBJ1-1; D unresolved. CDR3 length equals 13 residues. The V end lost 7 bases, the J end lost 2 bases, and 11 bases lay between the germline ends. Here the CDR3 reads CASIQTANTEAFF. CDR3 coding DNA: TGTGCCAGCATCCAAACAGCAAACACTGAAGCTTTCTTT.

The sample holds a few counts of this clone. The chain has TRBV5-1 and TRBJ1-1; 8 nucleotides align to TRBD1. The CDR3 totals 14 residues. Germline V gives CDR1 SGHRS, CDR2 YFSETQ. The V segment lost 4 bases and the J segment 1 base; nucleotides outside the gene matches: 3. CDR3: CASSVGTGNTEAFF. The CDR3 DNA reads TGCGCCAGCAGCGTCGGGACAGGGAACACTGAAGCTTTCTTT. The full variable domain, with the rest looked up from reference TRBV5-1 and TRBJ1-1, is KAGVTQTPRYLIKTRGQQVTLSCSPISGHRSVSWYQQTPGQGLQFLFEYFSETQRNKGNFPGRFSGRQFSNSRSEMNVSTLELGDSALYLCASSVGTGNTEAFFGQGTRLTVV.

The chain is built from TRBV14 and TRBJ1-2; possible D gene TRBD1, 5 bases. This CDR3 region has 14 residues. Trimming left V 4 bases short and J 2 bases short, with 11 bases between. The germline V gene encodes CDR1 SGHDN and CDR2 FVKESK. The CDR3 region has the DNA TGTGCCAGCAGCCCTAGGTACAGGAACTATGGCTACACCTTC. Translated, it gives CASSPRYRNYGYTF.

The CDR3: CASSLAALNTEAFF. The CDR3 coding sequence is TGTGCCAGTTCCTTAGCGGCCTTGAACACTGAAGCTTTCTTT. This chain joins TRBV2 and TRBJ1-1, with unresolved D. CDR3 length: 14 amino acids. CDR1 and CDR2 (germline): SNHLY, FYNNEI. The V end lost 9 bases, the J end lost 0 bases, and 14 bases lay between the germline ends.

V usage is TRBV9 and J usage is TRBJ2-3; a weak D match, TRBD2 (7 bases). V shed 3 bases and J shed 0 bases, with 14 bases lying between them. Germline V CDR1 and CDR2: SGDLS, YYNGEE. This CDR3 region has 16 residues. This CDR3 reads CASSASGGLSTDTQYF. CDR3 bases: TGTGCCAGCAGCGCCTCGGGGGGCCTTAGCACAGATACGCAGTATTTT.

The chain is built from TRBV12-3 or TRBV12-4 and TRBJ1-2, with 7 bases aligning to TRBD1. The CDR3 length is 13 residues. The V segment lost 5 bases and the J segment 6 bases; nucleotides outside the gene matches: 6. CDR3 DNA: TGTGCCAGCAGTGCTGGACAGGACGATGGCTACACCTTC. This gives the protein CASSAGQDDGYTF.

The V and J genes are TRBV19 and TRBJ1-2, with D perhaps TRBD1 (5 bases). This CDR3 is built from 14 residues. Trimming removed 3 bases from V and 4 bases from J, with 12 bases in between. Germline V lookup: CDR1 LNHDA, CDR2 SQIVND (reference sequence). In DNA, the CDR3 is TGTGCCAGTAGTATTCGTCAAACAGGCTATGGCTACACCTTC. It translates to CASSIRQTGYGYTF.

This chain uses TRBV5-1 with TRBJ1-3; a possible D gene is TRBD1 (5 bases). The V end was cut by 3 bases, the J end by 0 bases, with 16 bases between. The CDR3 consists of 17 residues. CDR1 SGHRS and CDR2 YFSETQ come from the germline V gene. Written as DNA, the CDR3 is TGCGCCAGCAGCTCTTCAGCAGGGATAGCCTCTGGAAACACCATATATTTT. Protein sequence: CASSSSAGIASGNTIYF.

The rearrangement links TRBV27 to TRBJ2-7; tentative D call: TRBD2 (5 bases). Between the trimmed V and J ends, which lost 9 bases and 0 bases, there was a span of 12 bases. The CDR3 covers 13 residues. CDR1 MNHEY and CDR2 SMNVEV come from the germline V gene (reference sequence). The CDR3 reads CASSPGVSYEQYF. DNA of the CDR3: TGTGCCAGTTCGCCCGGGGTCTCCTACGAGCAGTACTTC.

V usage is TRBV4-1 and J usage is TRBJ2-4; the match to TRBD2 covers 10 bases. The CDR3 spans 18 residues. CDR1 and CDR2 from the germline V gene are MGHRA and YSYEKL. J gave up 1 base and V 0 bases, and 6 bases lay outside the gene matches. The CDR3 region is CASSQERSGRGAKNIQYF. The CDR3 bases are TGCGCCAGCAGCCAAGAGAGGAGCGGGAGGGGTGCCAAAAACATTCAGTACTTC.

This clone occurred a few times. This chain uses TRBV29-1 with TRBJ2-1; maybe TRBD1 (5 bases). V was clipped by 0 bases and J by 12 bases, with 15 bases between them. There are 13 residues in the CDR3. Germline V gene sequence: CDR1 SQVTM, CDR2 ANQGSEA. The CDR3 spells CSVEDRQNSGQFF. The CDR3 nucleotides read TGCAGCGTTGAAGATCGACAGAACTCTGGGCAGTTCTTC.

In this sample, this clone turned up once. This chain connects TRBV29-1 to TRBJ1-2, with 8 bases identical to TRBD1. V shed 4 bases and J 4 bases; nucleotides not matched to a gene: 11. The CDR3 is 15 residues long. CDR1 SQVTM and CDR2 ANQGSEA come from the germline V gene. The CDR3 sequence: CSVGGAGGFVYGYTF. The DNA of the CDR3 is TGCAGCGTTGGAGGGGCAGGGGGCTTCGTCTATGGCTACACCTTC. Variable domain in full (rest from reference TRBV29-1 and TRBJ1-2): SAVISQKPSRDICQRGTSLTIQCQVDSQVTMMFWYRQQPGQSLTLIATANQGSEATYESGFVIDKFPISRPNLTFSTLTVSNMSPEDSSIYLCSVGGAGGFVYGYTFGSGTRLTVV.

The chain couples TRBV5-6 to TRBJ1-6; weak D call: TRBD1 (5 bases). This CDR3 is 16 amino acids long. The ends were cut back, 3 bases at V and 10 bases at J, with 20 bases in the middle. The germline CDR1 and CDR2 sequences are SGHDT and YYEEEE. In DNA form, the CDR3 reads TGTGCCAGCAGCTCCCTCAGGGCGGGAAGATACTCACCCCTCCACTTT. It translates to CASSSLRAGRYSPLHF.

The genes are TRBV3-1 (or the pseudogene TRBV3-2) and TRBJ1-3; possibly TRBD1 for D (6 bases). The CDR3 has 21 residues. Germline V gives CDR1 LGHDT, CDR2 YNNKEL (reference sequence). V lost 4 bases and J lost 0, with 28 bases in between. The CDR3 reads CASSLHPLTRGTPDSGNTIYF. In DNA form, the CDR3 reads TGTGCCAGCAGCCTACATCCCTTGACAAGGGGGACCCCGGACTCTGGAAACACCATATATTTT.

The chain combines TRBV13 with TRBJ2-7; D might be TRBD1 (6 bases). Per the germline V gene, CDR1 is PRHDT and CDR2 is FYEKMQ (reference sequence). The V end was cut by 5 bases, the J end by 3 bases, with 11 bases between. The CDR3 has 13 amino acids. The CDR3: CASSERTDYEQYF. The DNA for the CDR3 is TGTGCCAGCAGCGAGAGGACAGACTACGAGCAGTACTTC.

A few counts support this clone. The chain links TRBV7-9 to TRBJ2-7; TRBD2 matches 8 bases. This CDR3 comprises 16 residues. Germline CDR1 SEHNR, CDR2 FQNEAQ (reference sequence). The trim removed 2 bases at V and 6 bases at J, leaving 12 bases unmatched. The CDR3 DNA is TGTGCCAGCAGCTTATGGTCGCCGGGACGGGAGGGCGAGCAGTACTTC. Protein: CASSLWSPGREGEQYF. The entire variable domain, with the rest obtained from reference TRBV7-9 and TRBJ2-7, is as follows: DTGVSQNPRHKITKRGQNVTFRCDPISEHNRLYWYRQTLGQGPEFLTYFQNEAQLEKSRLLSDRFSAERPKGSFSTLEIQRTEQGDSAMYLCASSLWSPGREGEQYFGPGTRLTVT.

The V gene is TRBV28, the J gene TRBJ1-6; 8 nucleotides line up with TRBD1. This CDR3 has 14 amino acids. Germline lookup yields CDR1 MDHEN and CDR2 SYDVKM. The CDR3 coding sequence is TGTGCTTCCAGGACAGGGTGGAATAATTCACCCCTCCACTTT. Its protein is CASRTGWNNSPLHF.

J is TRBJ2-7 and V is TRBV10-3; D remains ambiguous. The V end lost 4 bases, the J end lost 2 bases, and 6 bases lay between the germline ends. The CDR3 runs 12 residues. Looked up from germline, CDR1 is ENHRY and CDR2 is SYGVKD. CDR3 sequence reads: CAISAIPYEQYF. In nucleotides, the CDR3 is TGTGCCATCAGTGCAATCCCCTACGAGCAGTACTTC.

This sequence joins TRBV4-1 and TRBJ2-7, with a tentative D call TRBD2 (6 bases). Germline CDR1 MGHRA, CDR2 YSYEKL. V gave up 1 base and J gave up 3 bases, with 16 bases separating them. This CDR3 spans 16 amino acids. This chain's CDR3 is CASSQAPSSGYYEQYF. As DNA, the CDR3 is TGCGCCAGCAGCCAAGCTCCTAGTAGCGGTTACTACGAGCAGTACTTC.

This clone was seen once. The V gene is TRBV24-1, the J gene TRBJ2-5, with 8 nucleotides matching TRBD2. Germline loops: CDR1 KGHDR, CDR2 SFDVKD. Trimming cost V 1 base and J 5 bases; bases outside gene matches: 8. The CDR3 length is 16 residues. In DNA form, the CDR3 reads TGTGCCACCAGTGATTTAAAGCGGGGGCTCGGGGAGACCCAGTACTTC. It is translated as CATSDLKRGLGETQYF.

This clone was observed a single time. The CDR3 DNA is TGTGCCAGCAGAGGACAGGGGGCTGGGACCCAGTACTTC. Its translation is CASRGQGAGTQYF. V gene TRBV6-5 combines with J gene TRBJ2-5; 11 nucleotides match TRBD1. V gave up 6 bases and J gave up 7 bases; unmatched junction bases: 4. Germline CDR1 MNHEY, CDR2 SVGAGI. This CDR3 is built from 13 residues.

This chain joins TRBV9 and TRBJ1-3, with TRBD1 as a possible D gene (5 bases). Per the germline V gene, CDR1 is SGDLS and CDR2 is YYNGEE. Deletions cut 2 bases from V and 0 bases from J, with 12 bases between. There are 16 residues in the CDR3. The CDR3 protein is CASSVAGGVSGNTIYF. The DNA of the CDR3 is TGTGCCAGCAGCGTCGCGGGGGGAGTCTCTGGAAACACCATATATTTT.

This clone was observed once. V usage is TRBV3-1 (or the pseudogene TRBV3-2) and J usage is TRBJ1-2; D gene uncertain. V shed 3 bases and J shed 4 bases, with 9 bases lying between them. From germline, CDR1 is LGHDT and CDR2 YNNKEL (reference sequence). The CDR3 has 13 residues. In DNA, the CDR3 is TGTGCCAGCAGCCAGGAGGCCTTCTATGGCTACACCTTC. Its protein is CASSQEAFYGYTF.

V and J are TRBV3-1 (or the pseudogene TRBV3-2) and TRBJ2-1; 7 bases agree with TRBD2. The CDR3 covers 12 residues. V dropped 4 bases and J dropped 11; count of bases not matched to a gene: 5. Looked up from germline, CDR1 is LGHDT and CDR2 is YNNKEL (reference sequence). CDR3 region: CASSLMGGKQFF. CDR3 bases: TGTGCCAGCAGCCTCATGGGAGGGAAGCAGTTCTTC.

This chain links TRBV2 with TRBJ1-1; a weak D match, TRBD1 (6 bases). This CDR3 is 15 amino acids long. Germline V CDR1 and CDR2: SNHLY, FYNNEI. Trimming took 7 bases from V and 2 from J, leaving 17 bases between them. CDR3 bases: TGTGCCAGCACCCCAGGGGCAGTACAAAACACTGAAGCTTTCTTT. Its protein is CASTPGAVQNTEAFF.

The rearrangement uses TRBV6-5 and TRBJ2-3, with D unclear. This CDR3 is built from 14 residues. The germline V and J ends were trimmed by 6 bases and 2 bases, with 12 bases remaining between them. CDR1 is MNHEY and CDR2 is SVGAGI in the germline V gene. The CDR3 is CASRLNGVTDTQYF. In nucleotides, the CDR3 is TGTGCCAGCAGGCTAAACGGAGTCACAGATACGCAGTATTTT.